Listed below are T cell receptor beta chains from one sample, sequenced in a study of OX40 agonist ivuxolimab in advanced cancers. Measured with immunoSEQ multiplex PCR; TCRdb has only the in-frame clones, and not every one. The profile covers around 100,000 clones, with about 89% appearing a single time and 0.16% taken by the ten largest. Here the sequenced sample was CD4+ or CD8+ T cells sorted from blood, taken in a trial of the OX40 agonist ivuxolimab. The receptors derive from an adult with an advanced solid tumor such as melanoma, head and neck, liver or kidney cancer. The CDR3 runs from the conserved cysteine through the conserved F or W. D genes are given only for firm matches. Clone size appears in some rows only: once, few, many, or a class for an expanded clone.

J gene | V gene | D gene | clone size | CDR3 DNA | CDR3 protein
TRBJ2-7 | TRBV2 | NA | NA | TGTGCCAGCAGTGAAATTTATGGGGCCTACGAGCAGTACTTC | CASSEIYGAYEQYF
TRBJ1-1 | TRBV23-1 | TRBD1 | NA | TGCGCCAGCAGTCACCCTGGACAGGGGCCCTATTGGAACACTGAAGCTTTCTTT | CASSHPGQGPYWNTEAFF
TRBJ2-1 | TRBV11-1 | NA | NA | TGTGCCAGCAGCTTAGCGGGGAGGTCCTACAATGAGCAGTTCTTC | CASSLAGRSYNEQFF
TRBJ2-5 | TRBV19 | NA | NA | TGTGCCAGTAGTATGGGAAGAGTAGAGACCCAGTACTTC | CASSMGRVETQYF
TRBJ2-1 | TRBV7-9 | TRBD1 | NA | TGTGCCAGCAGCCAAGGGACAGGAGGCTCCTACAATGAGCAGTTCTTC | CASSQGTGGSYNEQFF
TRBJ2-7 | TRBV28 | TRBD2 | once | TGTGCCAGCAGCCCGATAGCGGGAAAGGGGGGCTACGAGCAGTACTTC | CASSPIAGKGGYEQYF
TRBJ2-5 | TRBV28 | NA | NA | TGTGCCAGCAGTTTCGCGACACACCAAGAGACCCAGTACTTC | CASSFATHQETQYF
TRBJ2-1 | TRBV11-2 | TRBD2 | NA | TGTGCCAGCAGCTTAGCCCCAGCGGGGGCTGAGCAGTTCTTC | CASSLAPAGAEQFF
TRBJ1-4 | TRBV6-1 | NA | NA | TGTGCCAGCTTTTATAAGGGAGTGGCTGAAAAACTGTTTTTT | CASFYKGVAEKLFF
TRBJ2-7 | TRBV29-1 | NA | NA | TGCAGCGCTGGAACTGGGACCGGGATCGGCGGCGAGCAGTACTTC | CSAGTGTGIGGEQYF
TRBJ2-6 | TRBV6-5 | NA | NA | TGTGCCAGCAGCCTCCTCTCTGGGGCCAACGTCCTGACTTTC | CASSLLSGANVLTF
TRBJ1-5 | TRBV2 | NA | few | TGTGCCAGCAGTGAATCATCGCAGTTTTATCAGCCCCAGCATTTT | CASSESSQFYQPQHF
TRBJ2-3 | TRBV19 | TRBD2 | NA | TGTGCCAGTATCGCTCGCGGGGGTAGCACAGATACGCAGTATTTT | CASIARGGSTDTQYF
TRBJ1-4 | TRBV14 | NA | NA | TGTGCCAGCAGCCAAGTGAAGGGCTCAACTAATGAAAAACTGTTTTTT | CASSQVKGSTNEKLFF
TRBJ2-3 | TRBV7-8 | TRBD2 | NA | TGTGCCAGCAGCCCGAGCGGGCTAGCGGGGGGGTATACGCAGTATTTT | CASSPSGLAGGYTQYF
TRBJ1-2 | TRBV25-1 | NA | NA | TGTGCCAGCAGTTGGACAGCGTTCTATGGCTACACCTTC | CASSWTAFYGYTF
TRBJ2-7 | TRBV27 | TRBD1 | NA | TGTGCCAGCAGTTTAACAGGGGTCGGGGAGCAGTACTTC | CASSLTGVGEQYF
TRBJ1-1 | TRBV14 | NA | NA | TGTGCCAGCAGCCCCCAAGGAGTGGTTTTGAACACTGAAGCTTTCTTT | CASSPQGVVLNTEAFF
TRBJ2-2 | TRBV2 | NA | NA | TGTGCCAGCAGACAACACCGGGGAGCTGTTTTT | CASRQHRGAVF
TRBJ2-1 | TRBV18 | NA | NA | TGTGCCAGCTCACCACAGGGTGAAACCTACAATGAGCAGTTCTTC | CASSPQGETYNEQFF
TRBJ1-4 | TRBV30 | NA | NA | TGTGCCTGGAACCCTGGACGGACAACTAATGAAAAACTGTTTTTT | CAWNPGRTTNEKLFF
TRBJ1-2 | TRBV30 | NA | NA | TGTGCCTTGCCCCGGGGAGGAGGTGGCTACACCTTC | CALPRGGGGYTF
TRBJ2-3 | TRBV6-5 | NA | NA | TGTGCCAGCAATTCCCATGCGTTGCCGCCAGATACGCAGTATTTT | CASNSHALPPDTQYF
TRBJ2-3 | TRBV7-8 | NA | NA | TGTGCCAGCAGCCTCGGGAGCGGCACAGATACGCAGTATTTT | CASSLGSGTDTQYF
TRBJ1-4 | TRBV10-3 | TRBD1 | NA | TGTGCCATCAGCCCCGGGACAGGGGTCGAAAAACTGTTTTTT | CAISPGTGVEKLFF
TRBJ2-1 | TRBV9 | TRBD2 | NA | TGTGCCAGCAGCTCCCACCTTAGCGGGGGGAAGTACAATGAGCAGTTCTTC | CASSSHLSGGKYNEQFF
TRBJ2-3 | TRBV2 | NA | NA | TGTGCCAGCAGCAGACCGGGGCCCACAGATACGCAGTATTTT | CASSRPGPTDTQYF
TRBJ1-2 | TRBV4-2 | NA | few | TGTGCCAGCAGCCAACCGACAGGTGGCTACACCTTC | CASSQPTGGYTF
TRBJ2-7 | TRBV7-8 | TRBD1 | NA | TGTGCCAGCAGCCTGAGGACAGGGGGCTACGAGCAGTACTTC | CASSLRTGGYEQYF
TRBJ1-1 | TRBV6-1 | NA | NA | TGTGCCAGTGGGGTCTTAGCGGACACTGAAGCTTTCTTT | CASGVLADTEAFF
TRBJ1-1 | TRBV7-9 | NA | NA | TGTGCCAGCAGCTTAGCCCTCACGACAGCGAACACTGAAGCTTTCTTT | CASSLALTTANTEAFF
TRBJ1-5 | TRBV27 | NA | NA | TGTGCCAGCAGTTTATCTGGGGGGCGAGGAATTGGTCAGCCCCAGCATTTT | CASSLSGGRGIGQPQHF
TRBJ2-5 | TRBV6-5 | NA | NA | TGTGCCAGCAGTTACGCGGGGTTAGGAGAAGAGACCCAGTACTTC | CASSYAGLGEETQYF
TRBJ2-5 | TRBV2 | NA | NA | TGTGCCAGCAGCTCCGCCCGCCAAGAGACCCAGTACTTC | CASSSARQETQYF
TRBJ2-7 | TRBV27 | TRBD2 | NA | TGTGCCAGCAGTCAACTAGCGGGACTTTCTATTGACGAGCAGTACTTC | CASSQLAGLSIDEQYF
TRBJ1-3 | TRBV6-5 | NA | NA | TGTGCCAGCACCATCCCTGGGGGGGGACACACCATATATTTT | CASTIPGGGHTIYF
TRBJ2-3 | TRBV5-1 | NA | NA | TGCGCCAGCAGCTCGGCAGGACACATCACAGATACGCAGTATTTT | CASSSAGHITDTQYF
TRBJ1-1 | TRBV6-6 | NA | once | TGTGCCAGCAGTAAGAAGACCGGGGCAACGAACACTGAAGCTTTCTTT | CASSKKTGATNTEAFF
TRBJ1-1 | TRBV11-2 | NA | NA | TGTGCCAGCAGCTCCGGGCGGCCCAAGGGAACTGAAGCTTTCTTT | CASSSGRPKGTEAFF
TRBJ1-5 | TRBV2 | TRBD1 | NA | TGTGCCAGCAGTCCGGACAGGCGAGGACAGCCCCAGCATTTT | CASSPDRRGQPQHF
TRBJ2-7 | TRBV6-1 | TRBD2 | NA | TGTGCCAGCATCCCCAGCCTAGCGGGAAACGAGCAGTACTTC | CASIPSLAGNEQYF
TRBJ2-5 | TRBV7-9 | TRBD1 | NA | TGTGCCAGCAGCTTAGAGGGACAGGGTGGGGAGACCCAGTACTTC | CASSLEGQGGETQYF
TRBJ1-4 | TRBV11-2 | TRBD1 | NA | TGTGCCAGCAGTCCCCTTAGACAGGGGGCAATGACTAATGAAAAACTGTTTTTT | CASSPLRQGAMTNEKLFF
TRBJ2-1 | TRBV4-1 | NA | NA | TGCGCCAGCAGCCAAGCGGGACTCAGCTCCTACAATGAGCAGTTCTTC | CASSQAGLSSYNEQFF
TRBJ2-2 | TRBV10-3 | NA | once | TGTGCCATCAGTGAGTCGGGCGGGCACACCGGGGAGCTGTTTTTT | CAISESGGHTGELFF
TRBJ2-1 | TRBV11-2 | NA | NA | TGTGCCAGCAGCTTAGCGGCAGGGCCGGATGAGCAGTTCTTC | CASSLAAGPDEQFF